This record looks at one T cell receptor (beta chain) sequence and its context. This sample was taken from a study of CD8+ T cells in alopecia areata. The authors extracted RNA and reverse transcribed it into cDNA as the sequencing template. Clones were sequenced by immunoSEQ multiplex PCR, and TCRdb holds only the in-frame ones, with some missing. The data contain roughly 180,000 clones, roughly 60% of them singletons. The clonotype was recovered from a human donor with alopecia areata. Sample: CD4+ T cells sorted from blood, taken at week 0.

CDR3 sequence (DNA): TGCGCCAGCAGCCAAGGGCATGCCGGGGCGGACGAGCAGTACTTC. Translation: CASSQGHAGADEQYF. The chain couples TRBV4-3 to TRBJ2-7; possibly TRBD1 or TRBD2 for D (5 bases each). CDR3 length: 15 residues. Germline assignment: CDR1 LGHNA and CDR2 YSLEER. V shed 1 base and J shed 5 bases, with 15 bases lying between them.